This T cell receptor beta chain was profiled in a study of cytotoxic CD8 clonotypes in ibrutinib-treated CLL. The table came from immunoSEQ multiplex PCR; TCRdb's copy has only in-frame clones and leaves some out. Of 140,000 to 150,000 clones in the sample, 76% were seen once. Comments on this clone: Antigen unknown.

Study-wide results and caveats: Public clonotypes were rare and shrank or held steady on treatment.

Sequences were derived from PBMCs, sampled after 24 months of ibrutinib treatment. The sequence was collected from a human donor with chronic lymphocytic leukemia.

The DNA of the CDR3 is TGTGCCAGCAGCTTAGACGCCGGGCCGTTCTTC. Translating it yields CASSLDAGPFF. This rearrangement joins TRBV11-2 to TRBJ2-1; D is undetermined. CDR1 and CDR2 from the germline V gene are SGHAT and FQNNGV. The CDR3 loop spans 11 amino acids. Trimming took off 0 bases at V and 15 bases at J, with 9 bases between the two ends. Supplemented by reference TRBV11-2 and TRBJ2-1, the full variable domain reads EAGVAQSPRYKIIEKRQSVAFWCNPISGHATLYWYQQILGQGPKLLIQFQNNGVVDDSQLPKDRFSAERLKGVDSTLKIQPAKLEDSAVYLCASSLDAGPFFGPGTRLTVL.